What follows are 19 T cell receptor beta chains derived from one specimen sequenced in a study of cytomegalovirus exposure and HLA in healthy donors. TCRdb keeps only in-frame clones here, not all; method: immunoSEQ multiplex PCR. The table lists roughly 150,000 clones, 88% of them singletons. The sample was PBMCs. The receptors stem from a man younger than 35 in good health and CMV-seronegative.

The J gene is TRBJ1-1, the V gene TRBV6-5, with TRBD1 identical over 9 bases. The J segment lost 1 base and the V segment lost 5 bases, leaving 2 bases of the junction unmatched. The CDR3 sequence is 14 residues long. CDR1 and CDR2 (germline): MNHEY, SVGAGI. The CDR3 region is CASSAGQGNTEAFF. Here the CDR3 DNA reads TGTGCCAGCAGTGCGGGACAGGGGAACACTGAAGCTTTCTTT.

The chain carries TRBV19 and TRBJ2-7; TRBD1 matches at 9 bases. CDR3 length equals 13 residues. With 5 bases clipped from V and 4 bases from J, the junction kept 3 bases outside the gene matches. From germline, CDR1 is LNHDA and CDR2 SQIVND (reference sequence). As DNA, the CDR3 is TGTGCCAGTAGTCCAGGGACAGGGTACGAGCAGTACGTC. It codes for CASSPGTGYEQYV.

This clone turned up a few times. The CDR3 DNA is TGTGCCAGCAGTTCCAGGGAGGCCCCGCACGAGCAGTACGTC. Translated: CASSSREAPHEQYV. The gene calls are TRBV27 and TRBJ2-7; the D gene is possibly TRBD2 (6 bases). Germline V gene lookup returns CDR1 MNHEY and CDR2 SMNVEV (reference sequence). This CDR3 is 14 amino acids long. V lost 4 bases and J 5 bases, leaving 15 bases between the germline ends.

The chain employs TRBV20-1 and TRBJ2-5; the D is unclear. Looked up from germline, CDR1 is DFQATT and CDR2 is SNEGSKA (reference sequence). V was cut by 0 bases and J by 14 bases, with 10 bases left in between. The CDR3 spans 10 residues. The CDR3 loop is CSARDRSDYF. CDR3 in DNA: TGCAGTGCTAGAGATCGAAGCGACTACTTC.

V is TRBV7-8 and J is TRBJ2-7; possibly TRBD2 for D (7 bases). CDR1 and CDR2 (germline): SGHVS, FQNEAQ. The CDR3 has 15 residues. Trimming removed 5 bases from V and 2 bases from J, with 16 bases in between. This CDR3 reads CASSKRDTPTYEQYF. The CDR3 region has the DNA TGTGCCAGCAGCAAGCGGGACACTCCAACCTACGAGCAGTACTTC.

The chain links TRBV19 to TRBJ1-1; no clear D. The V and J ends lost 10 bases and 0 bases respectively, with 12 bases between them. CDR1 LNHDA and CDR2 SQIVND come from the germline V gene (reference sequence). The CDR3 has 13 amino acids. The DNA of the CDR3 is TGTGCCACCCTGTCACCTATGAACACTGAAGCTTTCTTT. Amino acids: CATLSPMNTEAFF.

The chain combines TRBV11-2 with TRBJ1-2, with D tentatively TRBD1 (5 bases). CDR1 is SGHAT, CDR2 FQNNGV, per germline. V was trimmed by 5 bases and J by 4 bases, leaving 17 bases between them. The CDR3 has 15 residues. The CDR3, as DNA: TGTGCCAGCAGCCAAAACCTGACAGATCTCTATGGCTACACCTTC. Its protein product is CASSQNLTDLYGYTF.

The table lists this clone with a few counts. The genes are TRBV15 and TRBJ1-5; 7 nucleotides align to TRBD1. Germline values: CDR1 LNHNV, CDR2 YYDKDF (reference sequence). Germline trimming cut 3 bases from V and 4 bases from J; bases unmatched to any gene: 6. This CDR3 region has 15 residues. Written as DNA, the CDR3 is TGTGCCACCAGCAGTCTGACAGGGCCTAATCAGCCCCAGCATTTT. It specifies CATSSLTGPNQPQHF.

CDR3 amino acids: CASSPGLYNEQFF. CDR3 sequence (DNA): TGTGCCAGCAGCCCGGGACTCTACAATGAGCAGTTCTTC. The V call is TRBV27, the J call TRBJ2-1, with a weak D call TRBD2 (6 bases). Germline V gives CDR1 MNHEY, CDR2 SMNVEV (reference sequence). Trimming cost V 6 bases and J 3 bases, with 9 bases left between them. The CDR3 extends over 13 amino acids.

The chain combines TRBV11-2 with TRBJ1-1, with D possibly being TRBD1 (5 bases). Germline CDR1 and CDR2: SGHAT and FQNNGV. Trimming removed 4 bases from V and 7 bases from J, with 10 bases in between. The CDR3 sequence is 12 residues long. The CDR3 here is CASSSDRVEAFF. As DNA, the CDR3 is TGTGCCAGCAGCTCCGACAGAGTTGAAGCTTTCTTT.

The chain couples TRBV28 to TRBJ1-3; 8 nucleotides align to TRBD1. Germline CDR1 is MDHEN and CDR2 is SYDVKM. The CDR3 extends over 15 amino acids. The junction had 10 bases not matched to a gene; V was cut back by 5 bases and J by 7 bases. The CDR3 spells CASSATPDRGNTIYF. DNA of the CDR3: TGTGCCAGCAGTGCCACACCCGACAGGGGTAACACCATATATTTT.

The V gene is TRBV28, the J gene TRBJ2-1; D not resolved. This CDR3 comprises 15 residues. The germline V gene encodes CDR1 MDHEN and CDR2 SYDVKM. V lost 1 base to trimming and J lost 4 bases, with 11 bases between them. Here the CDR3 reads CASSLYRDRYNEQFF. Here the CDR3 DNA reads TGTGCCAGCAGTTTATATAGAGATCGGTACAATGAGCAGTTCTTC.

The chain carries TRBV6-5 and TRBJ1-5; 7 positions agree with TRBD1. V shed 6 bases and J 5 bases; nucleotides not matched to a gene: 7. The CDR3 has 14 amino acids. Germline CDR1 MNHEY, CDR2 SVGAGI. CDR3 DNA: TGTGCCAGCAGCCCCGGGACAGAAGATCAGCCCCAGCATTTT. As protein: CASSPGTEDQPQHF.

V and J are TRBV5-1 and TRBJ2-1; D may be TRBD2 (6 bases). Per the germline V gene, CDR1 is SGHRS and CDR2 is YFSETQ. The V gene lost 0 bases and the J gene lost 4 bases, with 11 bases spanning the gap. The CDR3 sequence is 15 residues long. CDR3 bases: TGCGCCAGCAGCTTGGCCGGGGGTGCTTACAATGAGCAGTTCTTC. Amino acid sequence: CASSLAGGAYNEQFF.

This chain links TRBV15 with TRBJ2-1; TRBD1 might be the D (5 bases). This CDR3 comprises 16 residues. Germline V gene data show CDR1 as LNHNV and CDR2 as YYDKDF (reference sequence). V was clipped by 0 bases and J by 3 bases, with 12 bases between them. The CDR3, as DNA: TGTGCCACCAGCAGAGAAATCACAGGAAACTACAATGAGCAGTTCTTC. It specifies CATSREITGNYNEQFF.

The chain is built from TRBV2 and TRBJ2-5; TRBD2 is a possible D gene (5 bases). In germline, CDR1 is SNHLY, CDR2 FYNNEI. V was clipped by 2 bases and J by 4 bases, with 8 bases between them. The CDR3 covers 13 residues. As DNA, the CDR3 is TGTGCCAGCAGTGAAAACGCGGGAGAGACCCAGTACTTC. This codes for CASSENAGETQYF.

This chain links TRBV5-1 with TRBJ2-1; no firm D call. Germline-derived CDR1 and CDR2 are SGHRS and YFSETQ. CDR3 size: 12 residues. V was cut by 4 bases and J by 7 bases, with 9 bases left in between. The chain's CDR3 is CASSRLPNEQFF. CDR3 sequence (DNA): TGCGCCAGCAGCCGTCTACCGAATGAGCAGTTCTTC.

The chain combines TRBV27 with TRBJ2-3; 7 bases match TRBD2. The V segment lost 3 bases and the J segment 4 bases; nucleotides outside the gene matches: 13. The CDR3 totals 17 residues. Germline-derived CDR1 and CDR2 are MNHEY and SMNVEV (reference sequence). CDR3 coding DNA: TGTGCCAGCAGTTTGGGGGGGGGACCTCTTGGGTCAGATACGCAGTATTTT. Amino acids: CASSLGGGPLGSDTQYF.

The chain joins TRBV6-1 to TRBJ1-5, with 10 bases that match TRBD1. Losses at the gene ends were 7 bases for V and 7 bases for J; bases not matched to a gene: 7. Germline assignment: CDR1 MNHNS and CDR2 SASEGT. This CDR3 is built from 14 residues. The CDR3 sequence: CASIRQGARQPQHF. CDR3 nucleotides: TGTGCCAGCATTAGACAGGGGGCTCGACAGCCCCAGCATTTT.